This T cell receptor beta chain was sequenced in a study of cytomegalovirus exposure and HLA in healthy donors. Whole-study context: A previous analysis identified 117 million unique TCR beta sequences derived from about 180 million T cells. From donors who were HLA-typed, an early data release held 80 million to 85 million unique TCRs. Overall study findings and caveats: In a later analysis, HLA-associated TCR beta chains were more clonally expanded than equally common others.

The V end lost 6 bases, the J end lost 6 bases, and 11 bases lay between the germline ends. In germline, CDR1 is MNHEY, CDR2 SVGAGI. CDR3 length: 13 residues. A word on this clone: Antigen specificity is unknown.

Primers: 60 Vbeta forward and 13 Jbeta reverse. Sequencing used immunoSEQ multiplex PCR; TCRdb keeps in-frame clones, though not all of them. The sample has approximately 110,000 clones; around 78% are singletons. This TCR came from a man aged 55 to 69 in good health and CMV-seropositive. The chain has TRBV6-5 and TRBJ2-2, with D tentatively TRBD2 (5 bases). Sequenced input: PBMCs. The chain's CDR3 is CASRVEGSGELFF. Here the CDR3 DNA reads TGTGCCAGCAGAGTAGAGGGATCCGGGGAGCTGTTTTTT.